Listed below are T cell receptor beta chains from one sample, sequenced in a study of blood T cells in healthy people across ages. TCRdb re-called the 5' RACE reads through MiXCR, storing one row per CDR3 protein. The sample records 850,000 to 950,000 distinct CDR3 sequences, 29% being singletons. Input material: blood. The receptors derive from a woman older than 75 in good health. Each CDR3 is given without its conserved first and last residue. Clone size appears in some rows only: once, few, many, or a class for an expanded clone.

>.|TRBV7-2|TRBJ2-7
ASSPRQGQEQY
>few|TRBV30|TRBJ1-2
ASLAGQGAKGYT
>many|TRBV5-1|TRBJ2-5
ASSEQPGPGETQY
>.|TRBV5-1|TRBJ2-1
ASSITPVGSYNEQF
>few|TRBV30|TRBJ2-6
AWTTVRGSGANVLT
>.|TRBV7-2|TRBJ2-7
ASSLADRGSGYEQY
>.|TRBV4-3|TRBJ2-5
ASSQDRGALRGETQY
>many|TRBV7-8|TRBJ2-7
ASSPRQTSYEQY
>many|TRBV7-2|TRBJ1-4
ASSLDSQGTNEKLF
>.|TRBV4-1|TRBJ2-7
ASSQESRVAYEQY
>many|TRBV7-9|TRBJ2-3
ASSLEEVLGGYTDTQY
>few|TRBV19|TRBJ2-5
ASRPGQTFQETQY
>.|TRBV7-9|TRBJ2-1
ASGPVQGGNEQF
>many|TRBV11-3|TRBJ2-4
ASSLGGTGGNIQY
>few|TRBV12-3/TRBV12-4|TRBJ1-1
ASSLRRMNTEAF
>.|TRBV19|TRBJ2-3
ASTSLAGADTQY
>.|TRBV19|TRBJ1-6
ASSTKGAPASPLH
>.|TRBV20-1|TRBJ2-3
SAREWTSGSLDTQY
>many|TRBV10-3|TRBJ2-7
AISPRAVHEQY
>many|TRBV10-3|TRBJ2-1
AISTISGANEQF
>many|TRBV15|TRBJ2-7
ATSRDLGRSYEQY
>many|TRBV7-2|TRBJ1-4
ASSLAPTGGNEKLF